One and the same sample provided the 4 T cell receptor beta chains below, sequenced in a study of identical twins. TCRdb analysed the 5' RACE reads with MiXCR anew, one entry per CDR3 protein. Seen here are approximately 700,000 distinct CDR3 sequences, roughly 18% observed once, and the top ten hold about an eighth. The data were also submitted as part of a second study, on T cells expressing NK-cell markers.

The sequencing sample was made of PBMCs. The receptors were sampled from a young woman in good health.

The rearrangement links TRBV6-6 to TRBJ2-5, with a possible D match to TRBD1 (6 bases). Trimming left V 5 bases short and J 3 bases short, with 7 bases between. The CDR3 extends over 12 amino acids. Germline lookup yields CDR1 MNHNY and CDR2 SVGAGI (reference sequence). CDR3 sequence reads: CASSNREETQYF. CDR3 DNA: TGTGCCAGCAGTAACAGGGAAGAGACCCAGTACTTC.

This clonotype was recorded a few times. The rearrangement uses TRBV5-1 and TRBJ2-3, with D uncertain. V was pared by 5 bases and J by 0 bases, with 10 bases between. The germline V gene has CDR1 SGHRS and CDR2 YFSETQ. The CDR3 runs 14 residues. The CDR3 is CASRPTSSTDTQYF. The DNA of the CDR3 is TGCGCCAGCAGACCCACATCGAGCACAGATACGCAGTATTTT.

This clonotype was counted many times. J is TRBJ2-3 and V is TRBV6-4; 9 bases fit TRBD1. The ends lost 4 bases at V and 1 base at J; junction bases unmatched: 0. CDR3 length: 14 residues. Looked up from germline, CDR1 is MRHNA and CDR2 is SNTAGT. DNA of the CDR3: TGTGCCAGCAGTGGGACAGGGGGCACAGATACGCAGTATTTT. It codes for CASSGTGGTDTQYF.

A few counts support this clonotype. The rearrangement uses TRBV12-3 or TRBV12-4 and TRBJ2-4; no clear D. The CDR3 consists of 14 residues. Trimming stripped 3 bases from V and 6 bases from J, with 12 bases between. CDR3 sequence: CASSFPGNLNIQYF. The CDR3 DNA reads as TGTGCCAGCAGTTTTCCCGGAAACCTAAACATTCAGTACTTC.